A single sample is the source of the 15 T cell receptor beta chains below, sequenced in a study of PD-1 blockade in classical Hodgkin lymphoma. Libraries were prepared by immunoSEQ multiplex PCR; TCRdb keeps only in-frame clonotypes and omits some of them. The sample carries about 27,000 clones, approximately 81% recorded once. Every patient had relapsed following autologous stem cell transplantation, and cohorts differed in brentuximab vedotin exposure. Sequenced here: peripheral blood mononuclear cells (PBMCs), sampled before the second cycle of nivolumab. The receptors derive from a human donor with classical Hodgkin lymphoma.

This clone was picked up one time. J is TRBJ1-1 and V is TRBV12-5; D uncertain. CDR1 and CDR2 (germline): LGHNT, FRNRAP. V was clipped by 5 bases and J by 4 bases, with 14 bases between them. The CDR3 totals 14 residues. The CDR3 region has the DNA TGTGCTAGTGGTCCCCTGGGCGGGGTCACTGAAGCTTTCTTT. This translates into CASGPLGGVTEAFF.

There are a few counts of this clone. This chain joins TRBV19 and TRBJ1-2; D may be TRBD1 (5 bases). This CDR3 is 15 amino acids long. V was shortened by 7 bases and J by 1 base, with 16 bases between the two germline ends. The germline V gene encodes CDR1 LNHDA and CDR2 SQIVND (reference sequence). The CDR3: CASTHTGRSNYGYTF. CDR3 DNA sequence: TGTGCCAGTACCCACACGGGACGGAGTAACTATGGCTACACCTTC.

The CDR3 reads CASSLDRARHNQPQHF. CDR3 in DNA: TGTGCCAGCAGCTTAGACAGGGCCAGACACAATCAGCCCCAGCATTTT. The gene calls are TRBV11-2 and TRBJ1-5, with D possibly matching TRBD1 (5 bases). Germline V CDR1 and CDR2: SGHAT, FQNNGV. CDR3 length equals 16 residues. Trimming took 0 bases from V and 3 from J, leaving 12 bases between them.

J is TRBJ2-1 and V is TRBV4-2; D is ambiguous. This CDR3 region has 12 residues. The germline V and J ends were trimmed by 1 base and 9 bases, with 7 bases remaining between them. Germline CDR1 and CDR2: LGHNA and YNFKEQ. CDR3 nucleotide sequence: TGTGCCAGCAGCCAAGTGCCCGGTGAGCAGTTCTTC. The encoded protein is CASSQVPGEQFF.

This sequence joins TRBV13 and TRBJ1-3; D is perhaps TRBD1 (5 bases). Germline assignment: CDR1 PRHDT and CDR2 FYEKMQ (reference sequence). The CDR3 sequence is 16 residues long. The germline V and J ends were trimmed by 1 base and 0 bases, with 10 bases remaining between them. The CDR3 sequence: CASSLVQDYSGNTIYF. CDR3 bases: TGTGCCAGCAGCTTAGTACAGGACTACTCTGGAAACACCATATATTTT.

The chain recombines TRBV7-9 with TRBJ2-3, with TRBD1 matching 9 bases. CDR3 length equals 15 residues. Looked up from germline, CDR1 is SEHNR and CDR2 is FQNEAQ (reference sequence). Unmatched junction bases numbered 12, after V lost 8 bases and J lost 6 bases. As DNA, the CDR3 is TGTGCCAGCTGCCCCGGGACAGGGATTTTTGATACGCAGTATTTT. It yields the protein CASCPGTGIFDTQYF.

The CDR3 loop reads CASSFVHNQPQHF. In DNA form, the CDR3 reads TGTGCCAGCAGTTTCGTTCATAATCAGCCCCAGCATTTT. The V and J genes are TRBV27 and TRBJ1-5, with no clear D. Trimming shortened V by 3 bases and J by 4 bases, and 7 bases separated the two germline ends. The CDR3 extends over 13 amino acids. The germline V gene has CDR1 MNHEY and CDR2 SMNVEV (reference sequence).

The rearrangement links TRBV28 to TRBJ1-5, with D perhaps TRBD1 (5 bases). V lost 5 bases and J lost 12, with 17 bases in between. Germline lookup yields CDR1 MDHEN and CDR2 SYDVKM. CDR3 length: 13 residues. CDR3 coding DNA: TGTGCCAGCAGTATGAGCGGGGCGGATGTCCAGCATTTT. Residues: CASSMSGADVQHF. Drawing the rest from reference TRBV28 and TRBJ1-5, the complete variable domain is DVKVTQSSRYLVKRTGEKVFLECVQDMDHENMFWYRQDPGLGLRLIYFSYDVKMKEKGDIPEGYSVSREKKERFSLILESASTNQTSMYLCASSMSGADVQHFGDGTRLSIL.

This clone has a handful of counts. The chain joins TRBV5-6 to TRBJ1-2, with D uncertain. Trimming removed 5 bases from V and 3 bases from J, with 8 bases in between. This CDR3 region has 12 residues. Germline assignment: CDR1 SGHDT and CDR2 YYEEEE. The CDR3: CASRTSYYGYTF. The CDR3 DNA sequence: TGTGCCAGCAGGACGAGTTACTATGGCTACACCTTC.

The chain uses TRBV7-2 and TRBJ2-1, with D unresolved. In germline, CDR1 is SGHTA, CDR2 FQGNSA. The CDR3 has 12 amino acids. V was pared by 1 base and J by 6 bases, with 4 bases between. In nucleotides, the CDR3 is TGTGCCAGCAGCTTAGACCGCAATGAGCAGTTCTTC. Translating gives CASSLDRNEQFF.

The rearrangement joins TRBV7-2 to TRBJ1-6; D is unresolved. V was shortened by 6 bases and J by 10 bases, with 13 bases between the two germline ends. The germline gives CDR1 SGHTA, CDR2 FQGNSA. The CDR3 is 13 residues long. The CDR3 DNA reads TGTGCCAGCAGTGGTAGAGGCGAATCACCCCTCCACTTT. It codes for CASSGRGESPLHF.

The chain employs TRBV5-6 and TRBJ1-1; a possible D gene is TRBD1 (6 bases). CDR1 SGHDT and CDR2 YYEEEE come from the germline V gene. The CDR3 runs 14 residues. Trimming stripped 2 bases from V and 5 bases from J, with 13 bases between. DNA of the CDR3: TGTGCCAGCAGCTTAAGGGGGAGTAGGACTGAAGCTTTCTTT. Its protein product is CASSLRGSRTEAFF.

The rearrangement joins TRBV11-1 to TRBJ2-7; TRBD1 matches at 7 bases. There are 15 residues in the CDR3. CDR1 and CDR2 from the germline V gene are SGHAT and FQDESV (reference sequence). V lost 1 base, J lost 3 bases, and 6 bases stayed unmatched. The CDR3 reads CASSLDWTGVYEQYF. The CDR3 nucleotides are TGTGCCAGCAGCTTAGACTGGACAGGAGTCTACGAGCAGTACTTC.

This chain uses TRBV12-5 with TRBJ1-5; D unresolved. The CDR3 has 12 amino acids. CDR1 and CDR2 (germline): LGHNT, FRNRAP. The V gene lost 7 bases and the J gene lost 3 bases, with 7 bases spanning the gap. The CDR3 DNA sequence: TGTGCTAGTGCCCGAGACAATCAGCCCCAGCATTTT. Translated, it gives CASARDNQPQHF.

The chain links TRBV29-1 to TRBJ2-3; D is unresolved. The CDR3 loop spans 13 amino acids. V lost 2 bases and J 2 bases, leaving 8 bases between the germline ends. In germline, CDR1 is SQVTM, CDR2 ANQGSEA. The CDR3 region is CSVENYFTDTQYF. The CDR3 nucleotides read TGCAGCGTTGAAAACTATTTCACAGATACGCAGTATTTT.